One and the same sample provided the 20 T cell receptor beta chains below, sequenced in a study of identifying expanded T cells in peripheral blood. Sequencing used immunoSEQ multiplex PCR; TCRdb keeps in-frame clones, though not all of them. Here the sample spans under 150,000 clones, approximately 84% being singletons. The sequencing input was blood. These receptors were obtained from a person between 18 and 75 years old in good health.

The chain couples TRBV2 to TRBJ1-5; 11 nucleotides agree with TRBD1. The CDR3 length is 15 residues. Germline CDR1 is SNHLY and CDR2 is FYNNEI. J was trimmed by 4 bases and V by 8 bases; bases with no gene match: 7. The CDR3 coding sequence is TGTGCCAGCCTAGGGGGGACAGGGGGGAATCAGCCCCAGCATTTT. Encoded protein: CASLGGTGGNQPQHF.

In its sample, this clone was seen a few times. The chain couples TRBV19 to TRBJ1-1, with D possibly being TRBD1 (5 bases). CDR3 size: 14 residues. Trimming took 5 bases from V and 3 from J, leaving 13 bases between them. CDR1 and CDR2 (germline): LNHDA, SQIVND (reference sequence). The CDR3 nucleotides are TGTGCCAGTAGTTCGTCAGGGTACGACACTGAAGCTTTCTTT. This translates into CASSSSGYDTEAFF. The whole variable domain, filled in from reference TRBV19 and TRBJ1-1, reads DGGITQSPKYLFRKEGQNVTLSCEQNLNHDAMYWYRQDPGQGLRLIYYSQIVNDFQKGDIAEGYSVSREKKESFPLTVTSAQKNPTAFYLCASSSSGYDTEAFFGQGTRLTVV.

The chain couples TRBV20-1 to TRBJ1-1; D is unclear. The germline V and J ends were trimmed by 5 bases and 4 bases, with 8 bases remaining between them. The germline V gene has CDR1 DFQATT and CDR2 SNEGSKA (reference sequence). The CDR3 length is 11 residues. CDR3 DNA sequence: TGCAGTGCTGGGTGGAGCACTGAAGCTTTCTTT. It translates to CSAGWSTEAFF.

The chain employs TRBV7-2 and TRBJ1-6; perhaps TRBD1 as D (5 bases). The V gene's germline CDR1 is SGHTA and CDR2 FQGNSA. The CDR3 totals 13 residues. Trimming cost V 4 bases and J 10 bases, with 11 bases left between them. The CDR3 sequence: CASSSGLQSPLHF. CDR3 nucleotides: TGTGCCAGCAGCTCGGGACTTCAATCACCCCTCCACTTT.

The J gene is TRBJ1-5, the V gene TRBV2, with TRBD1 matching over 11 bases. Germline-derived CDR1 and CDR2 are SNHLY and FYNNEI. This CDR3 spans 16 amino acids. V lost 4 bases to trimming and J lost 4 bases; unmatched junction nucleotides: 6. DNA of the CDR3: TGTGCCAGCAGTGTCTCCGGACAGGGGGCTAATCAGCCCCAGCATTTT. It is translated as CASSVSGQGANQPQHF.

CDR3 nucleotide sequence: TGCGCCAGCAGCATGACGGAATCCTATGGCTACACCTTC. Encoded protein: CASSMTESYGYTF. The chain is built from TRBV5-1 and TRBJ1-2, with no clear D. This CDR3 has 13 amino acids. The V gene's germline CDR1 is SGHRS and CDR2 YFSETQ. V was cut by 4 bases and J by 4 bases, with 11 bases left in between.

The CDR3 DNA reads as TGCGCCAGCAGCCAAGATCGGGGCGGGGTGGAGACCCAGTACTTC. Protein sequence: CASSQDRGGVETQYF. V and J are TRBV4-1 and TRBJ2-5; D possibly corresponds to TRBD2 (6 bases). The length of the CDR3 is 15 residues. V was pared by 0 bases and J by 5 bases, with 13 bases between. The germline CDR1 and CDR2 sequences are MGHRA and YSYEKL.

The rearrangement links TRBV6-1 to TRBJ2-7; 9 nucleotides match TRBD1. The CDR3 runs 15 residues. V lost 5 bases to trimming and J lost 7 bases; unmatched junction nucleotides: 12. Per the germline V gene, CDR1 is MNHNS and CDR2 is SASEGT. The CDR3 sequence is CASSLLPGQGFEQYF. The CDR3 bases are TGTGCCAGCAGTCTACTACCGGGACAGGGTTTTGAGCAGTACTTC.

This clone occurred a few times. The genes are TRBV4-3 and TRBJ1-1; D is perhaps TRBD1 (6 bases). The CDR3 consists of 19 residues. Trimming stripped 1 base from V and 4 bases from J, with 25 bases between. Germline V gene sequence: CDR1 LGHNA, CDR2 YSLEER. The CDR3 DNA is TGCGCCAGCAGCCAAGGCACACAGGGTATGGTGGTTTCGAGCACTGAAGCTTTCTTT. Translated, it gives CASSQGTQGMVVSSTEAFF.

The chain links TRBV18 to TRBJ1-1; a possible D gene is TRBD1 (6 bases). Germline V gene lookup returns CDR1 KGHSH and CDR2 LQKENI. This CDR3 has 14 amino acids. V dropped 6 bases and J dropped 1 base, with 12 bases sitting between them. The CDR3 loop reads CASSVGAANTEAFF. The CDR3 coding sequence is TGTGCCAGCTCGGTGGGGGCGGCGAACACTGAAGCTTTCTTT.

This sequence joins TRBV5-1 and TRBJ2-7; D is undetermined. Trimming removed 9 bases at V and 0 bases at J, with 13 bases between. The CDR3 covers 13 residues. Germline V CDR1 and CDR2: SGHRS, YFSETQ. The CDR3 nucleotides read TGCGCCACCCGTCTGGAAACCTCCTACGAGCAGTACTTC. Translated: CATRLETSYEQYF.

This rearrangement joins TRBV9 to TRBJ2-3; perhaps TRBD2 as D (6 bases). V was trimmed by 1 base and J by 0 bases, leaving 12 bases between them. Germline CDR1 SGDLS, CDR2 YYNGEE. This CDR3 comprises 16 residues. CDR3 sequence (DNA): TGTGCCAGCAGCGTAAGTGGGGGGACTAGCACAGATACGCAGTATTTT. Residues: CASSVSGGTSTDTQYF.

The V call is TRBV7-8, the J call TRBJ1-2; 9 bases align to TRBD1. The J segment lost 7 bases and the V segment lost 2 bases, leaving 8 bases of the junction unmatched. Germline CDR1 is SGHVS and CDR2 is FQNEAQ. CDR3 size: 15 residues. The CDR3 nucleotides are TGTGCCAGCAGCTTATCAGTGGACAGGGGATTTGGCTACACCTTC. This translates into CASSLSVDRGFGYTF.

The genes are TRBV6-5 and TRBJ2-7; D may be TRBD2 (7 bases). Trimming pared 5 bases from V and 5 bases from J, leaving 19 bases between. Germline CDR1 reads MNHEY; CDR2 reads SVGAGI. The CDR3 has 15 amino acids. CDR3 sequence: CASSPFGGGQHEQYF. The CDR3 DNA reads as TGTGCCAGCAGTCCTTTCGGCGGGGGACAACACGAGCAGTACTTC.

The genes are TRBV11-2 and TRBJ2-7; TRBD1 aligns across 8 bases. V was clipped by 1 base and J by 2 bases; unmatched bases: 1. The germline V gene encodes CDR1 SGHAT and CDR2 FQNNGV. There are 14 residues in the CDR3. CDR3 amino acids: CASSLGTGTYEQYF. Here the CDR3 DNA reads TGTGCCAGCAGCTTAGGGACAGGGACCTACGAGCAGTACTTC.

This clone was detected only a few times. The J gene is TRBJ1-1, the V gene TRBV6-6; D not resolved. V lost 2 bases and J 3 bases, leaving 4 bases between the germline ends. Germline V gene lookup returns CDR1 MNHNY and CDR2 SVGAGI (reference sequence). The CDR3 loop spans 12 amino acids. The CDR3 bases are TGTGCCAGCAGTTACGGAGACACTGAAGCTTTCTTT. Its translation is CASSYGDTEAFF.

CDR3 sequence reads: CASSYRNFYSYNEQFF. In DNA form, the CDR3 reads TGTGCCAGCAGCTACAGGAATTTTTACTCCTACAATGAGCAGTTCTTC. The chain combines TRBV11-3 with TRBJ2-1, with D possibly TRBD1 on 5 matching bases. CDR1 and CDR2 (germline): SGHNT, YENEEA. The CDR3 has 16 residues. V shed 4 bases and J shed 0 bases, with 13 bases lying between them.

The V call is TRBV7-8, the J call TRBJ2-7; D perhaps matches TRBD1 (6 bases). Trimming cost V 4 bases and J 2 bases, with 9 bases left between them. There are 13 residues in the CDR3. CDR1 SGHVS and CDR2 FQNEAQ come from the germline V gene. DNA for the CDR3: TGTGCCAGCAGCTGGGGACATACCTACGAGCAGTACTTC. It codes for CASSWGHTYEQYF.

The chain employs TRBV27 and TRBJ1-1; 7 positions agree with TRBD1. Germline CDR1 and CDR2: MNHEY and SMNVEV (reference sequence). J was trimmed by 3 bases and V by 4 bases; bases with no gene match: 14. The CDR3 has 17 residues. The CDR3: CASSSATGSWEDTEAFF. CDR3 in DNA: TGTGCCAGCAGTTCCGCGACAGGGTCTTGGGAGGACACTGAAGCTTTCTTT.

The V gene is TRBV29-1, the J gene TRBJ1-1; D ambiguous. The V end lost 8 bases, the J end lost 2 bases, and 18 bases lay between the germline ends. The CDR3 contains 14 residues. Germline V CDR1 and CDR2: SQVTM, ANQGSEA. The CDR3 loop reads CSFQGGVGNTEAFF. In DNA, the CDR3 is TGCAGCTTCCAAGGCGGGGTGGGTAACACTGAAGCTTTCTTT.